One and the same sample provided the 20 T cell receptor beta chains below, sequenced in a study of shared clonotypes between healthy human individuals (dated by TCRdb to the early 2020s). Library preparation was by the immunoSEQ multiplex PCR assay. Not all clones reach the TCRdb copy of this immuneACCESS table, which keeps in-frame sequences only. Checked studies attribute under half of the gap to unresolved V genes and leave the rest unexplained. Counted in this sample were over a million clones; approximately 76% of them appeared once. The top ten clones comprise approximately 1.5% of the sample. Sequenced material: memory CD4+ T cells sorted from blood. The cell subset or site tag for this specimen amounts to: CD45RA-negative fraction. The receptors derive from a man aged 18-30 years in good health.

The gene calls are TRBV12-5 and TRBJ1-5; D possibly corresponds to TRBD1 (5 bases). CDR3 length equals 16 residues. Germline V gene data show CDR1 as LGHNT and CDR2 as FRNRAP. V shed 1 base and J shed 1 base, with 11 bases lying between them. CDR3 amino acids: CASGLAQGGSNQPQHF. In DNA form, the CDR3 reads TGTGCTAGTGGTTTGGCGCAGGGAGGGAGCAATCAGCCCCAGCATTTT.

This chain links TRBV7-8 with TRBJ1-3, with D unclear. Germline-derived CDR1 and CDR2 are SGHVS and FQNEAQ. The CDR3 loop spans 15 amino acids. V lost 1 base, J lost 0 bases, and 7 bases lay in between. The CDR3 DNA reads TGTGCCAGCAGCTTAGGGGTAGGCTCTGGAAACACCATATATTTT. Residues: CASSLGVGSGNTIYF.

The chain has TRBV29-1 and TRBJ2-1; D remains ambiguous. CDR1 and CDR2 (germline): SQVTM, ANQGSEA. V was trimmed by 3 bases and J by 0 bases, leaving 12 bases between them. The CDR3 covers 15 residues. The CDR3 region is CSVEVPSSSYNEQFF. In nucleotides, the CDR3 is TGCAGCGTTGAGGTCCCGAGTAGCTCCTACAATGAGCAGTTCTTC.

This clone was seen a few times. The chain recombines TRBV10-3 with TRBJ2-2; 10 nucleotides align to TRBD2. Germline values: CDR1 ENHRY, CDR2 SYGVKD. Trimming removed 5 bases from V and 6 bases from J; junction bases left unmatched: 0. CDR3 length equals 13 residues. The CDR3 DNA sequence: TGTGCCATCAGTAGCGGGAGGGCCGGGGAGCTGTTTTTT. Amino acid sequence: CAISSGRAGELFF.

V gene TRBV7-2 combines with J gene TRBJ2-7; D is ambiguous. Trimming took off 5 bases at V and 0 bases at J, with 11 bases between the two ends. This CDR3 contains 14 residues. CDR1 and CDR2 (germline): SGHTA, FQGNSA. The chain's CDR3 is CASSRGGFSYEQYF. CDR3 in DNA: TGTGCCAGCAGCCGAGGCGGCTTCTCCTACGAGCAGTACTTC.

The V call is TRBV7-2, the J call TRBJ2-4; 12 nucleotides agree with TRBD2. J lost 6 bases, V lost 5 bases, and 11 bases had no gene match. Germline V gene data show CDR1 as SGHTA and CDR2 as FQGNSA. CDR3 length: 17 residues. The CDR3 is CASSPFPLAGGGNIQYF. The CDR3, as DNA: TGTGCCAGCAGCCCCTTCCCTCTAGCGGGGGGGGGAAACATTCAGTACTTC. Supplemented by reference TRBV7-2 and TRBJ2-4, the full variable domain reads GAGVSQSPSNKVTEKGKDVELRCDPISGHTALYWYRQSLGQGLEFLIYFQGNSAPDKSGLPSDRFSAERTGGSVSTLTIQRTQQEDSAVYLCASSPFPLAGGGNIQYFGAGTRLSVL.

This chain connects TRBV30 to TRBJ1-5; 7 bases are shared with TRBD1. J gave up 1 base and V 0 bases, and 0 bases lay outside the gene matches. Germline assignment: CDR1 GTSNPN and CDR2 SVGIG (reference sequence). The CDR3 spans 14 residues. The CDR3 sequence: CAWSVTGSNQPQHF. In DNA form, the CDR3 reads TGTGCCTGGAGTGTGACAGGGAGCAATCAGCCCCAGCATTTT.

A word on this clone: A far more abundant clone sits one base away, making this likely a read error. V is TRBV4-2 and J is TRBJ2-3; 8 nucleotides match TRBD1. The CDR3 extends over 15 amino acids. V lost 5 bases, J lost 1 base, and 5 bases stayed unmatched. CDR1 and CDR2 from the germline V gene are LGHNA and YNFKEQ. In DNA form, the CDR3 reads TGTGCCAGCAGCGGCGGACAGGGAGGCACAGATACGCAGTATTTT. Translated: CASSGGQGGTDTQYF.

This clone showed up just once. V usage is TRBV30 and J usage is TRBJ2-5, with a weak D call TRBD2 (5 bases). The CDR3 totals 14 residues. Deletions cut 3 bases from V and 5 bases from J, with 16 bases between. Germline loops: CDR1 GTSNPN, CDR2 SVGIG (reference sequence). In DNA form, the CDR3 reads TGTGCCTGGAGGCACCGAGAGGGTAGGGAGACCCAGTACTTC. This sequence encodes CAWRHREGRETQYF.

Turning to this clone: One end of the junction does not line up with germline, which may come from a read error. The chain is built from TRBV5-6 and TRBJ1-4, with 8 bases identical to TRBD1. Germline V CDR1 and CDR2: SGHDT, YYEEEE. The CDR3 is 14 residues long. The CDR3 here is CATSLRGLSEKLFF. CDR3 nucleotides: TGTGCCACCAGCCTCAGGGGGCTCTCTGAAAAACTGTTTTTT. Full variable domain (outside the CDR3, taken from reference TRBV5-6 and TRBJ1-4): DAGVTQSPTHLIKTRGQQVTLRCSPKSGHDTVSWYQQALGQGPQFIFQYYEEEERQRGNFPDRFSGHQFPNYSSELNVNALLLGDSALYLCATSLRGLSEKLFFGSGTQLSVL.

V and J are TRBV11-2 and TRBJ2-5; D is unclear. Trimming shortened V by 1 base and J by 2 bases, and 8 bases separated the two germline ends. Germline V gene data show CDR1 as SGHAT and CDR2 as FQNNGV. The CDR3 spans 14 residues. CDR3 DNA sequence: TGTGCCAGCAGCTTAGTATCCCCACAAGAGACCCAGTACTTC. This translates into CASSLVSPQETQYF.

J is TRBJ1-1 and V is TRBV5-5, with 7 bases that match TRBD1. The CDR3 spans 16 residues. After removal of 0 bases from V and 0 bases from J, the junction contained 5 bases not matched to a gene. Looked up from germline, CDR1 is SGHKS and CDR2 is YYEKEE (reference sequence). This CDR3 reads CASSLAPGQVNTEAFF. CDR3 nucleotides: TGTGCCAGCAGCTTGGCCCCAGGACAGGTGAACACTGAAGCTTTCTTT.

This clone was observed a few times. This chain uses TRBV9 with TRBJ2-1; D perhaps matches TRBD2 (5 bases). The CDR3 has 12 residues. Deletions cut 7 bases from V and 8 bases from J, with 13 bases between. CDR1 and CDR2 (germline): SGDLS, YYNGEE. Here the CDR3 reads CASSRGSDEQFF. CDR3 nucleotide sequence: TGTGCCAGCTCTCGGGGTAGCGATGAGCAGTTCTTC.

V and J are TRBV18 and TRBJ2-2, with D maybe TRBD2 (7 bases). V dropped 6 bases and J dropped 0 bases, with 14 bases sitting between them. Germline V gives CDR1 KGHSH, CDR2 LQKENI. CDR3 length equals 16 residues. For the CDR3, the DNA is TGTGCCAGCTCCCTAACGGGGGGCGCGAACACCGGGGAGCTGTTTTTT. Its translation is CASSLTGGANTGELFF.

The rearrangement joins TRBV19 to TRBJ1-2; D not resolved. The CDR3 totals 14 residues. CDR1 is LNHDA, CDR2 SQIVND, per germline (reference sequence). V shed 0 bases and J shed 2 bases, with 7 bases lying between them. The CDR3 loop reads CASSIDLTNYGYTF. Written as DNA, the CDR3 is TGTGCCAGTAGTATAGATTTGACAAACTATGGCTACACCTTC.

DNA for the CDR3: TGTGCCAGCAGCGTAGGTGGACTAGCGGGGGGGGCCCAAGAGACCCAGTACTTC. Its protein is CASSVGGLAGGAQETQYF. This chain links TRBV9 with TRBJ2-5; 15 nucleotides agree with TRBD2. V dropped 0 bases and J dropped 1; count of bases not matched to a gene: 4. Germline loops: CDR1 SGDLS, CDR2 YYNGEE. The CDR3 length is 18 residues.

The rearrangement links TRBV5-6 to TRBJ1-2, with 9 positions matching TRBD1. CDR1 SGHDT and CDR2 YYEEEE come from the germline V gene. V dropped 4 bases and J dropped 3; count of bases not matched to a gene: 4. This CDR3 has 14 residues. The CDR3 DNA is TGTGCCAGCAGCCCACAGGGGGCCCACTATGGCTACACCTTC. Residues: CASSPQGAHYGYTF.

As for this clone: Other DNA sequences of this sample code for an identical CDR3. The chain uses TRBV18 and TRBJ2-7; 9 bases align to TRBD2. Germline assignment: CDR1 KGHSH and CDR2 LQKENI. V was pared by 1 base and J by 2 bases, with 0 bases of the junction left unmatched. This CDR3 has 14 residues. The CDR3 here is CASSPRGGAYEQYF. The CDR3 DNA reads as TGTGCCAGCTCACCACGCGGGGGGGCCTACGAGCAGTACTTC.

The chain uses TRBV19 and TRBJ2-7; 7 bases are a match to TRBD2. The CDR3 is made up of 13 amino acids. CDR1 is LNHDA, CDR2 SQIVND, per germline (reference sequence). The V gene end was trimmed by 4 bases and the J gene end by 4 bases; junction bases not matched to a gene: 4. CDR3 DNA: TGTGCCAGTAGTAGCGGGAGAGAGTACGAGCAGTACTTC. This sequence encodes CASSSGREYEQYF.

This CDR3 reads CASRKGARSNQPQHF. CDR3 sequence (DNA): TGTGCCAGCAGGAAAGGGGCTAGGAGCAATCAGCCCCAGCATTTT. This sequence joins TRBV28 and TRBJ1-5, with a weak D call TRBD1 (5 bases). Trimming took off 6 bases at V and 1 base at J, with 13 bases between the two ends. Germline-derived CDR1 and CDR2 are MDHEN and SYDVKM. The CDR3 has 15 residues. Combining the CDR3 with reference TRBV28 and TRBJ1-5 gives the whole variable domain DVKVTQSSRYLVKRTGEKVFLECVQDMDHENMFWYRQDPGLGLRLIYFSYDVKMKEKGDIPEGYSVSREKKERFSLILESASTNQTSMYLCASRKGARSNQPQHFGDGTRLSIL.